This is a list of T cell receptor beta chains from one sample in a study of identical twins. A single record per CDR3 protein comes from TCRdb applying MiXCR to the 5' RACE reads. Here the sample spans about 890,000 distinct CDR3 sequences, around an eighth being singletons. These data were also reused for a study on yellow fever vaccine responses in identical twins.

Sequencing was carried out using PBMCs. These receptors came from a woman aged 18 to 35 in good health. CDR3s include the opening cysteine and the closing phenylalanine or tryptophan. A D gene is named only where the DNA matches it firmly. Only part of the rows carry a size: once, few, many, or a class if the clone is expanded.

V: TRBV10-3
J: TRBJ1-3
D: NA
size: NA
DNA: TGTGCCATCAGTCCAGGCTCTGGAAACACCATATATTTT
CDR3: CAISPGSGNTIYF

V: TRBV20-1
J: TRBJ2-1
D: NA
size: NA
DNA: TGCAGTGCTAGCGCAGGGATGCCCTACAATGAGCAGTTCTTC
CDR3: CSASAGMPYNEQFF

V: TRBV24-1
J: TRBJ2-1
D: TRBD2
size: few
DNA: TGTGCCACCAGTGATCTCTTGGCGGGAGGGGGTAATGAGCAGTTCTTC
CDR3: CATSDLLAGGGNEQFF

V: TRBV7-8
J: TRBJ2-4
D: TRBD1
size: NA
DNA: TGTGCCAGCAGCTTATCCTGGGAGAGGACAGGCAAAAACATTCAGTACTTC
CDR3: CASSLSWERTGKNIQYF

V: TRBV20-1
J: TRBJ2-1
D: TRBD1
size: NA
DNA: TGCAGTGCTACGGACAGGGGGTTTGGCTCCTACAATGAGCAGTTCTTC
CDR3: CSATDRGFGSYNEQFF

V: TRBV20-1
J: TRBJ1-1
D: NA
size: few
DNA: TGCAGTGCTAGATTATCCCGGGAAGCTTTCTTT
CDR3: CSARLSREAFF

V: TRBV7-2
J: TRBJ2-1
D: TRBD1
size: NA
DNA: TGTGCCAGCAATCCGGGACAGGGGTGGGGGGAGCAGTTCTTC
CDR3: CASNPGQGWGEQFF

V: TRBV10-3
J: TRBJ1-1
D: NA
size: many
DNA: TGTGCCATCAGTGAACCGGAAGCGGGGACTGAAGCTTTCTTT
CDR3: CAISEPEAGTEAFF

V: TRBV12-3/TRBV12-4
J: TRBJ2-2
D: TRBD1
size: NA
DNA: TGTGCCAGCAGTTGGGGGGCAGGGGGCGACACCGGGGAGCTGTTTTTT
CDR3: CASSWGAGGDTGELFF

V: TRBV10-3
J: TRBJ2-1
D: TRBD2
size: few
DNA: TGTGCCATCAGTGCGGGGACTAGCGTTTACAATGAGCAGTTCTTC
CDR3: CAISAGTSVYNEQFF

V: TRBV9
J: TRBJ2-1
D: NA
size: once
DNA: TGTGCCAGCAGCGTAGACCCAACTCCGGGACCCAATGAGCAGTTCTTC
CDR3: CASSVDPTPGPNEQFF

V: TRBV27
J: TRBJ2-5
D: NA
size: many
DNA: TGTGCCAGCAGTTCCCGACCCCGCGGGGAGACCCAGTACTTC
CDR3: CASSSRPRGETQYF

V: TRBV11-2
J: TRBJ2-5
D: TRBD2
size: few
DNA: TGTGCCAGCAGCCGAGGGGGACTAGCGGGAGTAATACAAGAGACCCAGTACTTC
CDR3: CASSRGGLAGVIQETQYF

V: TRBV29-1
J: TRBJ2-1
D: NA
size: NA
DNA: TGCAGCGTTGTAAGGCTAGCGTATACTGAGCAGTTCTTC
CDR3: CSVVRLAYTEQFF

V: TRBV4-2
J: TRBJ1-4
D: TRBD1
size: NA
DNA: TGTGCCAGCAGCCAGACCGGGACAGGGGATTCGTCTAATGAAAAACTGTTTTTT
CDR3: CASSQTGTGDSSNEKLFF

V: TRBV19
J: TRBJ1-6
D: NA
size: NA
DNA: TGTGCCAGTAGTATTGGGAATAATTCACCCCTCCACTTT
CDR3: CASSIGNNSPLHF

V: TRBV12-3/TRBV12-4
J: TRBJ1-1
D: TRBD1
size: NA
DNA: TGTGCCAGCAGTCCGCCCGGGACAGGGGGCATTGTGGCTTTCTTT
CDR3: CASSPPGTGGIVAFF

V: TRBV3-1
J: TRBJ1-1
D: NA
size: few
DNA: TGTGCCAGCAGCCAAGATGCTGAAGCTTTCTTT
CDR3: CASSQDAEAFF

V: TRBV28
J: TRBJ2-7
D: NA
size: few
DNA: TGTGCCAGCAGTTTAGGAGGGGGTGTCTACGAGCAGTACTTC
CDR3: CASSLGGGVYEQYF

V: TRBV7-9
J: TRBJ2-5
D: NA
size: few
DNA: TGTGCCAGCAGCCACACAACCAAAGAGACCCAGTACTTC
CDR3: CASSHTTKETQYF

V: TRBV20-1
J: TRBJ1-2
D: TRBD1
size: few
DNA: TGCAGTGCCGACAGGGGGCTGGGCTATGGCTACACCTTC
CDR3: CSADRGLGYGYTF

V: TRBV5-1
J: TRBJ2-2
D: NA
size: many
DNA: TGCGCCAGCAGCCTCGAACCGACCGGGGAGCTGTTTTTT
CDR3: CASSLEPTGELFF

V: TRBV9
J: TRBJ2-6
D: NA
size: NA
DNA: TGTGCCAGCAGCAGCCGGGACTTAGACCGTCCTGGGGCCAACGTCCTGACTTTC
CDR3: CASSSRDLDRPGANVLTF

V: TRBV20-1
J: TRBJ2-3
D: TRBD2
size: NA
DNA: TGCAGTGCTACAGGGACTAGCGGGCTTAGCACAGATACGCAGTATTTT
CDR3: CSATGTSGLSTDTQYF

V: TRBV20-1
J: TRBJ2-1
D: NA
size: few
DNA: TGCAGTGCCCCCCGTTACAATGAGCAGTTCTTC
CDR3: CSAPRYNEQFF

V: TRBV15
J: TRBJ2-2
D: TRBD2
size: many
DNA: TGTGCTGCGGCTAGCGGGAGGGCCCGGGAGCTGTTTTTT
CDR3: CAAASGRARELFF

V: TRBV4-1
J: TRBJ2-3
D: NA
size: few
DNA: TGCGCCAGCAGCCAAGATCCCGGGGATACGCAGTATTTT
CDR3: CASSQDPGDTQYF

V: TRBV2
J: TRBJ2-1
D: TRBD1
size: NA
DNA: TGTGCCAGCAGTGGGGCGGGACAGGGTCTAAACAATGAGCAGTTCTTC
CDR3: CASSGAGQGLNNEQFF

V: TRBV25-1
J: TRBJ1-6
D: NA
size: many
DNA: TGTGCCAGCAGTGAATTCAATTCACCCCTCCACTTT
CDR3: CASSEFNSPLHF

V: TRBV11-1
J: TRBJ2-1
D: TRBD2
size: few
DNA: TGTGCCAGCAGCTTAGAGATTAGCGGGGGGATCAATGAGCAGTTCTTC
CDR3: CASSLEISGGINEQFF

V: TRBV7-2
J: TRBJ2-2
D: TRBD2
size: NA
DNA: TGTGCCAGCAGCTTAGGGACTAGCGGGGGGCCCGGGGAGCTGTTTTTT
CDR3: CASSLGTSGGPGELFF

V: TRBV5-1
J: TRBJ2-7
D: NA
size: NA
DNA: TGCGCCAGCAGCTCCACCGGGACACTTTACGAGCAGTACTTC
CDR3: CASSSTGTLYEQYF

V: TRBV5-5
J: TRBJ2-7
D: NA
size: many
DNA: TGTGCCAGCAGCCCGGACAGACAGTTTCGATACGAGCAGTACTTC
CDR3: CASSPDRQFRYEQYF

V: TRBV7-2
J: TRBJ2-1
D: TRBD2
size: few
DNA: TGTGCCAGCAGCTCTCCGGGGACTAGCGGGAGCGATGAGCAGTTCTTC
CDR3: CASSSPGTSGSDEQFF

V: TRBV29-1
J: TRBJ2-3
D: TRBD1
size: NA
DNA: TGCAGCGTTGATCCGACAGGGCGCACAGATACGCAGTATTTT
CDR3: CSVDPTGRTDTQYF

V: TRBV29-1
J: TRBJ1-2
D: TRBD1
size: few
DNA: TGCGGACAGGAAGACGACCATGGCTACACCTTC
CDR3: CGQEDDHGYTF

V: TRBV7-9
J: TRBJ2-4
D: TRBD1
size: many
DNA: TGTGCCAGCAGCCAAGTTGGACAGGGGTCGAGAAAAAACATTCAGTACTTC
CDR3: CASSQVGQGSRKNIQYF

V: TRBV6-1
J: TRBJ2-7
D: NA
size: few
DNA: TGTGCCAGCAGAGAGCGGATCTCCTACGAGCAGTACTTC
CDR3: CASRERISYEQYF

V: TRBV4-2
J: TRBJ2-5
D: NA
size: NA
DNA: TGTGCCAGCAGCCAAGAACCCCAAGAGACCCAGTACTTC
CDR3: CASSQEPQETQYF

V: TRBV15
J: TRBJ2-5
D: TRBD2
size: NA
DNA: TGTGCCACCAGCGGATATGAGACTAGCGGTGAAGAGACCCAGTACTTC
CDR3: CATSGYETSGEETQYF

V: TRBV10-3
J: TRBJ1-4
D: NA
size: few
DNA: TGTGCCATCAGTGAGACCCCGGACGGACCTCTAAATGAAAAACTGTTTTTT
CDR3: CAISETPDGPLNEKLFF

V: TRBV3-1
J: TRBJ1-3
D: NA
size: few
DNA: TGTGCCAGCAGCCAAAGGGACACCCTATATTTT
CDR3: CASSQRDTLYF

V: TRBV12-5
J: TRBJ2-2
D: NA
size: NA
DNA: TGTGCTAGTGCCCTTAGCGGGAACACCGGGGAGCTGTTTTTT
CDR3: CASALSGNTGELFF

V: TRBV2
J: TRBJ1-5
D: NA
size: NA
DNA: TGTGCCAGCGGGGGCGTGGGGGGATTTGGCAATCAGCCCCAGCATTTT
CDR3: CASGGVGGFGNQPQHF

V: TRBV28
J: TRBJ1-1
D: NA
size: many
DNA: TGTGCCAGCAGTTCTCTGGGTCCTCATGAAGCTTTCTTT
CDR3: CASSSLGPHEAFF

V: TRBV12-3/TRBV12-4
J: TRBJ2-7
D: NA
size: many
DNA: TGCGCCAGCAGCTTGACAGGTACCTACGAGCAGTACTTC
CDR3: CASSLTGTYEQYF

V: TRBV20-1
J: TRBJ2-7
D: TRBD2
size: few
DNA: TGCAGTGCTAGGCTAGCGGGACCTTATTACGAGCAGTACTTC
CDR3: CSARLAGPYYEQYF

V: TRBV4-2
J: TRBJ2-5
D: NA
size: NA
DNA: TGTGCCAGCAGCCCCCGGCCGGAAACGCCTCAAGAGACCCAGTACTTC
CDR3: CASSPRPETPQETQYF

V: TRBV28
J: TRBJ2-1
D: TRBD1
size: few
DNA: TGTGCCAGCAGTTTAGGTCGGACAGGTAACTACAATGAGCAGTTCTTC
CDR3: CASSLGRTGNYNEQFF

V: TRBV29-1
J: TRBJ2-7
D: NA
size: few
DNA: TGCAGCGTTGTTCCCAGCTCCTACGAGCAGTACTTC
CDR3: CSVVPSSYEQYF

V: TRBV3-1
J: TRBJ2-7
D: NA
size: few
DNA: TGTGCCAGCAGCCAAGCTAAGGGGCACTACGAGCAGTACTTC
CDR3: CASSQAKGHYEQYF

V: TRBV29-1
J: TRBJ2-3
D: TRBD2
size: few
DNA: TGCAGCGTCATAGCGGGAACAGATACGCAGTATTTT
CDR3: CSVIAGTDTQYF

V: TRBV24-1
J: TRBJ2-2
D: TRBD2
size: NA
DNA: TGTGCCACCAGTGACCCGAAACTAGCGGGAGGGCCGGGGGAGCTGTTTTTT
CDR3: CATSDPKLAGGPGELFF

V: TRBV12-3/TRBV12-4
J: TRBJ2-3
D: NA
size: few
DNA: TGTGCCAGCAGTTTAGGGGTGTGGTCAGATACGCAGTATTTT
CDR3: CASSLGVWSDTQYF

V: TRBV29-1
J: TRBJ2-3
D: NA
size: NA
DNA: TGCAGCGTTGGTGGAGGGATCACAGATACGCAGTATTTT
CDR3: CSVGGGITDTQYF

V: TRBV6-2/TRBV6-3
J: TRBJ2-3
D: NA
size: few
DNA: TGTGCCAGCAGTTATGTCGTAAGAGGCACAGATACGCAGTATTTT
CDR3: CASSYVVRGTDTQYF

V: TRBV28
J: TRBJ1-5
D: NA
size: many
DNA: TGTGCCAGCACCGGGGGGAGGCAGCCCCAGCATTTT
CDR3: CASTGGRQPQHF

V: TRBV12-5
J: TRBJ1-1
D: NA
size: few
DNA: TGTGCTAGTGGTTCCGGGTGGAGCACTGAAGCTTTCTTT
CDR3: CASGSGWSTEAFF